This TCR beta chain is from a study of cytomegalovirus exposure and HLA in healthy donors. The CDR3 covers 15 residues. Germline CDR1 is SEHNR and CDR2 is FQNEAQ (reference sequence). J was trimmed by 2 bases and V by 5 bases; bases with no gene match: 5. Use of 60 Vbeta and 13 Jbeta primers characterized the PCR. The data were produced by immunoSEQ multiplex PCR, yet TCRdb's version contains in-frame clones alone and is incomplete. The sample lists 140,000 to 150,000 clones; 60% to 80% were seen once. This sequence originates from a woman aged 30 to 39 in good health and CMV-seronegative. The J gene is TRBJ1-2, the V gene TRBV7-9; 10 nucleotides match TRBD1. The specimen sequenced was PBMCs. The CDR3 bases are TGTGCCAGCAGCAGGGACAGGGGAAAAAACTATGGCTACACCTTC. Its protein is CASSRDRGKNYGYTF.